This note documents a single T cell receptor (beta chain) sequence. CDR1 and CDR2 (germline): MDHEN, SYDVKM. The CDR3 consists of 18 residues. The junction had 14 bases not matched to a gene; V was cut back by 7 bases and J by 5 bases. This record belongs to a study of control samples from healthy donors and cancer patients. The assay was immunoSEQ multiplex PCR, and TCRdb's table has in-frame clones only and misses some. Of about 77,000 clones in the sample, approximately 92% were seen once. Material for sequencing was blood. The V gene is TRBV28, the J gene TRBJ2-3, with 14 bases that match TRBD2. This TCR was sampled from a woman aged 55-70 years in good health. The CDR3 here is CASTETSGRAQGGDTQYF. The CDR3 DNA sequence: TGTGCCAGCACCGAGACTAGCGGGAGGGCCCAGGGTGGAGATACGCAGTATTTT.